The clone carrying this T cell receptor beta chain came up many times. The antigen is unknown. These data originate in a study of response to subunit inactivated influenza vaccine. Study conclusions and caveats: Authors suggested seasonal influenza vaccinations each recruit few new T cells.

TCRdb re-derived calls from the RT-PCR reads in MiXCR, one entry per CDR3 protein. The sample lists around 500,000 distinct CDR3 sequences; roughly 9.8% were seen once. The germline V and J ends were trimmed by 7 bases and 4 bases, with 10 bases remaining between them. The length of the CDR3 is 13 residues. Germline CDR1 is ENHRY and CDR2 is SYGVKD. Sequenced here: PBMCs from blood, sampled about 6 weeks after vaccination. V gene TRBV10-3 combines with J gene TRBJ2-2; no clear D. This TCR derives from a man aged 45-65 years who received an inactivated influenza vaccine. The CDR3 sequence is CAIKGSGTGELFF. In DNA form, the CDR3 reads TGTGCCATCAAAGGGTCGGGCACCGGGGAGCTGTTTTTT.